This T cell receptor (beta chain) emerged from a study of blood T cell repertoires in COVID-19. Study context: The cDNA or gDNA used as material had been derived from T cells, B-cell-depleted T cells, or PBMCs.

As processed by the authors: From reference gene primer amplification, estimates of nucleated cell counts were derived. TCRdb's copy holds only in-frame clones and misses some; the assay was immunoSEQ multiplex PCR. That table supplies the V and J calls and clone size; D and trimming were determined from the DNA. The sample yields about 270,000 clones, just under 90% seen once. Adults between roughly 18 and 89 years of age took part from 24 US areas. Membership in each cohort depended on participant-reported clinical history. Germline V gene data show CDR1 as LNHDA and CDR2 as SQIVND (reference sequence). This CDR3 contains 16 residues. The V and J ends lost 0 bases and 6 bases, in that order; junction bases with no gene match: 7.

The source material was PBMCs or T cells enriched from blood (not recorded which). J is TRBJ1-2 and V is TRBV19, with TRBD1 identical over 10 bases. The receptor's source is a woman aged 25 to 45 with acute COVID-19. The CDR3 nucleotides are TGTGCCAGTAGTATAGAACATCTCGGGACAGGGGATGGCTACACCTTC. The encoded protein is CASSIEHLGTGDGYTF.